This is a list of T cell receptor beta chains from one sample in a study of CD8 T cells in ankylosing spondylitis. TCRdb analysed the 5' RACE reads with MiXCR anew, one entry per CDR3 protein. Among more than 60,000 distinct CDR3 sequences, approximately 5% were seen once, and the ten largest hold over 2%. Sequences were obtained from blood, either unsorted or a sorted T cell fraction (not recorded which). The receptors here all came from a male donor with ankylosing spondylitis or in good health (not recorded which). CDR3s include the opening cysteine and the closing phenylalanine or tryptophan. D genes are given only for firm matches. Some rows mark clone size as missing; the rest say once, few, many or name a class of expanded clone.

j_gene: TRBJ2-7; v_gene: TRBV5-1; abundance: few; d_gene: TRBD1; CDR3aa: CASSLRQGIYEQYF; CDR3nt: TGCGCCAGCAGCCTTAGACAGGGGATCTACGAGCAGTACTTC
j_gene: TRBJ2-7; v_gene: TRBV5-1; abundance: many; d_gene: TRBD1; CDR3aa: CASSLDRGHEQYF; CDR3nt: TGCGCCAGCAGCCTGGACAGGGGACACGAGCAGTACTTC
j_gene: TRBJ1-1; v_gene: TRBV5-6; abundance: many; d_gene: .; CDR3aa: CASSENRARAFF; CDR3nt: TGTGCCAGCAGCGAAAACAGGGCCAGAGCTTTCTTT
j_gene: TRBJ2-1; v_gene: TRBV5-4; abundance: .; d_gene: TRBD2; CDR3aa: CASSSLGLAGNYNEQFF; CDR3nt: TGTGCCAGCAGCTCCTTAGGACTAGCGGGAAACTACAATGAGCAGTTCTTC
j_gene: TRBJ1-5; v_gene: TRBV28; abundance: many; d_gene: .; CDR3aa: CASSLDQQPQHF; CDR3nt: TGTGCCAGCAGTTTGGACCAACAGCCCCAGCATTTT
j_gene: TRBJ1-1; v_gene: TRBV7-3; abundance: many; d_gene: TRBD1; CDR3aa: CASSFGTGVGTEAFF; CDR3nt: TGTGCCAGCAGCTTTGGGACAGGGGTCGGGACTGAAGCTTTCTTT
j_gene: TRBJ2-3; v_gene: TRBV18; abundance: few; d_gene: .; CDR3aa: CASSPSTATTDTQYF; CDR3nt: TGTGCCAGCTCACCGTCGACAGCGACCACAGATACGCAGTATTTT
j_gene: TRBJ1-2; v_gene: TRBV9; abundance: many; d_gene: TRBD1; CDR3aa: CASSEGTGGTYGYTF; CDR3nt: TGTGCCAGCAGCGAGGGGACAGGGGGCACTTATGGCTACACCTTC
j_gene: TRBJ2-1; v_gene: TRBV11-2; abundance: many; d_gene: TRBD1; CDR3aa: CASKQQGGHNEQFF; CDR3nt: TGTGCCAGCAAACAACAGGGGGGCCACAATGAGCAGTTCTTC
j_gene: TRBJ1-1; v_gene: TRBV5-1; abundance: many; d_gene: .; CDR3aa: CASSLGPVNTEAFF; CDR3nt: TGCGCCAGCAGCTTGGGTCCTGTGAACACTGAAGCTTTCTTT
j_gene: TRBJ2-1; v_gene: TRBV20-1; abundance: many; d_gene: TRBD1; CDR3aa: CSANPPRGPYNEQFF; CDR3nt: TGCAGTGCTAACCCCCCCAGGGGGCCCTACAATGAGCAGTTCTTC
j_gene: TRBJ2-1; v_gene: TRBV15; abundance: many; d_gene: .; CDR3aa: CATSGPSHNYEQFF; CDR3nt: TGTGCCACCAGCGGCCCATCTCATAATTATGAGCAGTTCTTC
j_gene: TRBJ2-1; v_gene: TRBV12-3/TRBV12-4; abundance: many; d_gene: .; CDR3aa: CASSSLSVSYNEQFF; CDR3nt: TGTGCCAGCAGTTCCCTTTCGGTCTCCTACAATGAGCAGTTCTTC
j_gene: TRBJ1-3; v_gene: TRBV10-3; abundance: .; d_gene: .; CDR3aa: CAISESVGVNTIYF; CDR3nt: TGTGCCATCAGTGAGTCCGTCGGGGTAAACACCATATATTTT
j_gene: TRBJ2-7; v_gene: TRBV6-1; abundance: many; d_gene: .; CDR3aa: CASSPLLMGGEQYF; CDR3nt: TGTGCCAGCAGTCCACTCCTTATGGGGGGAGAGCAGTACTTC
j_gene: TRBJ2-1; v_gene: TRBV5-1; abundance: many; d_gene: TRBD1; CDR3aa: CASSMGQGGEQFF; CDR3nt: TGCGCCAGCAGCATGGGACAGGGCGGTGAGCAGTTCTTC
j_gene: TRBJ1-6; v_gene: TRBV27; abundance: many; d_gene: .; CDR3aa: CASSLGYRDIYNSPLHF; CDR3nt: TGTGCCAGCAGTTTAGGTTACCGGGACATCTATAATTCACCCCTCCACTTT
j_gene: TRBJ1-1; v_gene: TRBV6-1; abundance: few; d_gene: TRBD1; CDR3aa: CAAGQELYTEAFF; CDR3nt: TGTGCCGCCGGACAGGAACTATACACTGAAGCTTTCTTT
j_gene: TRBJ2-7; v_gene: TRBV5-5; abundance: many; d_gene: .; CDR3aa: CASSFFEGGEQYF; CDR3nt: TGTGCCAGCAGCTTCTTTGAGGGTGGCGAGCAGTACTTC
j_gene: TRBJ1-1; v_gene: TRBV7-2; abundance: many; d_gene: TRBD1; CDR3aa: CASSLRQGIEAFF; CDR3nt: TGTGCCAGCAGCTTAAGACAGGGGATTGAAGCTTTCTTT
j_gene: TRBJ2-3; v_gene: TRBV7-6; abundance: many; d_gene: .; CDR3aa: CASSQIGQTDTQYF; CDR3nt: TGTGCCAGCAGCCAGATAGGACAGACAGATACGCAGTATTTT
j_gene: TRBJ2-2; v_gene: TRBV28; abundance: many; d_gene: TRBD1; CDR3aa: CASSLEGAYTGELFF; CDR3nt: TGTGCCAGCAGTTTAGAGGGGGCTTACACCGGGGAGCTGTTTTTT
j_gene: TRBJ2-4; v_gene: TRBV6-1; abundance: many; d_gene: TRBD2; CDR3aa: CASSDRGRAKNIQYF; CDR3nt: TGTGCCAGCAGTGATCGCGGGAGAGCCAAAAACATTCAGTACTTC
j_gene: TRBJ2-3; v_gene: TRBV5-1; abundance: many; d_gene: .; CDR3aa: CASSLKDTQYF; CDR3nt: TGCGCCAGCAGCTTGAAAGATACGCAGTATTTT
j_gene: TRBJ2-2; v_gene: TRBV7-2; abundance: once; d_gene: .; CDR3aa: CARSPGGIDTGELFF; CDR3nt: TGTGCCAGGAGCCCTGGGGGCATCGACACCGGGGAGCTGTTTTTT